The sequence of this TCR beta chain was determined in a study of PD-L1 blockade in urothelial cancer. Whole-study results and caveats: For durable-benefit patients, tumor-associated blood clones expanded more at 3 weeks.

A note on this clone: The antigen remains undetermined.

Some clones are missing from TCRdb's copy, which holds only in-frame ones; the method was immunoSEQ multiplex PCR. The sample records 100,000 to 150,000 clones, 65% to 85% being singletons. Time point: pretreatment peripheral blood. This receptor was taken from a man aged 50-59 years with urothelial cancer. Sequencing used PBMCs, obtained around atezolizumab (anti-PD-L1) treatment.

The CDR3 spells CASSLGGLADLTDTQYF. For the CDR3, the DNA is TGTGCCAGCAGCTTAGGGGGACTAGCGGACCTCACAGATACGCAGTATTTT. The chain is built from TRBV7-9 and TRBJ2-3, with TRBD2 identical over 11 bases. Germline values: CDR1 SEHNR, CDR2 FQNEAQ (reference sequence). Losses at the gene ends were 1 base for V and 2 bases for J; bases not matched to a gene: 5. The CDR3 totals 17 residues.